Sequencing of this T cell receptor beta chain was carried out in a study of blood T cell repertoires in COVID-19. Participants were aged about 18 to 95 years, lived in 24 US areas, and enrolled virtually. Some clones are missing from TCRdb's copy, which holds only in-frame ones; the method was immunoSEQ multiplex PCR. This repertoire shows about 470,000 clones, around 87% found once; its top ten account for about 0.65%. Unmatched junction bases numbered 12, after V lost 5 bases and J lost 2 bases. The V gene's germline CDR1 is LNHDA and CDR2 SQIVND (reference sequence). The CDR3 totals 17 residues. The sequenced material came from PBMCs or T cells enriched from blood (not recorded which). The receptor was isolated from a woman between 18 and 29 years old who had recovered from COVID-19. V usage is TRBV19 and J usage is TRBJ1-3, with 7 bases aligning to TRBD1. The CDR3 sequence is CASSGDRTGGTGNTIYF. The CDR3 DNA reads TGTGCCAGTAGTGGGGACCGGACAGGAGGGACTGGAAACACCATATATTTT.